The sequence of this T cell receptor (beta chain) was determined in a study of blood T cells in healthy people across ages (dated by TCRdb to 2013 to 2016). About the full investigation: In model experiments, template switching captured about one uniquely barcoded TCR beta cDNA molecule for every two T cells. The study measured age-related changes in TCR beta repertoire diversity using deep sequencing normalized with unique cDNA molecular identifiers. The donors were divided into four age groups: young (average around 16 years), middle-aged (around 37), aged (about 60) and long-lived (roughly 82). To avoid experimental bias, donors of different ages were spread randomly across the sequencing lanes. For two donors (one aged 18 to 30 and one aged 80 or older), the study analyzed two additional independent replicas of 1 million unique cDNA reads from the same blood draw.

The library relied on 5' RACE. These reads were obtained on an Illumina HiSeq 2500. A second PCR of roughly 6 to 11 cycles was run with a J-beta primer mix and a sample-barcoded 5' primer. A template-switch 5' adaptor carrying 12 random nucleotides introduced a unique molecular identifier onto each TCR beta cDNA molecule. Each sample yielded at least 2.5 million CDR3-containing paired-end reads. First-strand cDNA synthesis was performed from all RNA using the Mint cDNA synthesis kit, with priming by a TRBC-specific oligonucleotide. All cDNA was treated with uracil-DNA glycosylase and then went through a first 18-cycle PCR with the universal primers M1SS and BC2_uni_R. As for the authors' bioinformatics: For normalization, 1 million high-quality reads, each with a distinct molecular identifier, were randomly selected from each sample. Reads sharing molecular identifiers were discarded rather than binned into consensus sequences. MiTCR, with a Q25 quality threshold and the strictest error-elimination algorithm, was used for CDR3 identification, clonotype clustering and error correction. A nonparametric unseen species model using Euler transformation provided a lower-bound estimate of total TCR beta diversity. The raw public data were reprocessed by TCRdb itself: fastp quality trimming at Q25, MiXCR clonotype calling, in-frame beta chains only. CDR3 protein duplicates are merged, each entry listing the most common genes and DNA. The authors' filters were not applied to this entry. The sample records over 300,000 distinct CDR3 sequences, about 55% of which are singletons. The ten largest clones add up to around 49% of the sample.

CDR3 length: 13 amino acids, cysteine to phenylalanine. CDR3 DNA is the only sequence kept; it has 39 bases, read in frame from the first base. For CDR1 and CDR2, the germline V gene lists SQVTM and ANQGSEA. Relative to germline, V is missing 7 bases and J is missing 6 bases, with 11 bases of the junction outside any gene match. Results the study describes overall, beyond this receptor: Because donor CMV infection status was unknown, age-related changes in expanded clonotypes were potentially confounded. The percentage of naive T cells measured by flow cytometry correlated strongly with observed TCR beta diversity. Compared with the aged group, more naive CD4+ T cells, fewer expanded clones and increased TCR diversity were shown by the long-lived group, suggesting age selection. Estimates of total diversity based on one million sequenced T cells were regarded as lower bounds and as underestimates. Since profiling was done on bulk unsorted PBMCs, naive and antigen-experienced compartments could not be conclusively compared. Observed TCR beta diversity per million T cells fell roughly linearly with age, and a significant reduction was already apparent by age around 40.

Systemically healthy Caucasian individuals from Russia, 35 to 50 in total and aged about 6 to 100 years, were included as donors. Each donor gave ten milliliters of peripheral blood, drawn into EDTA-treated Vacutainer tubes. Ficoll-Paque density-gradient centrifugation was used to isolate PBMCs, with at least 7 million obtained per sample. Trizol reagent was used to extract total RNA from the PBMCs, yielding at least 5 micrograms per sample. The percentages of naive CD45RAhigh/CD27high T cells were determined by flow cytometry on a PBMC aliquot from every donor. On this clonotype: Its antigen is currently not known. There are no base qualities to consult, and no much larger clone falls within one base.

Sequencing used blood. The chain joins TRBV29-1 to TRBJ2-7; 8 bases in the junction line up with TRBD2. The clonotype was recovered from a man aged 60 to 75 in good health. The CDR3 reads CSAGAGATGEQYF. The nucleotide sequence is TGCAGCGCCGGAGCGGGAGCCACGGGCGAGCAGTACTTC.